The 17 T cell receptor beta chains listed next were all sequenced from one sample in a study of cytomegalovirus exposure and HLA in healthy donors. PCR primers comprised 60 Vbeta and 13 Jbeta primers. The protocol was immunoSEQ multiplex PCR, while the TCRdb copy is restricted to in-frame clones and leaves out a portion. The table records 160,000 or so clones, around 77% of them present only once. Sequenced sample: PBMCs. These receptors were obtained from a woman between 35 and 50 years old in good health and CMV-seronegative.

The rearrangement joins TRBV7-3 to TRBJ2-3; D unclear. The length of the CDR3 is 13 residues. CDR1 is SGHTA and CDR2 is FQGTGA in the germline V gene. With 5 bases removed from V and 0 bases from J, the gap between germline ends came to 6 bases. CDR3 region: CASSPGSTDTQYF. For the CDR3, the DNA is TGTGCCAGCAGCCCCGGGAGCACAGATACGCAGTATTTT.

This clone was recorded only once. The chain recombines TRBV6-5 with TRBJ1-2; D perhaps matches TRBD1 (5 bases). The CDR3 runs to 14 residues. V was pared by 5 bases and J by 6 bases, with 16 bases between. Germline CDR1 and CDR2: MNHEY and SVGAGI. CDR3 protein: CASSPHDRFDGYTF. The CDR3 DNA is TGTGCCAGCAGTCCCCATGACAGATTCGATGGCTACACCTTC.

This clone appeared a single time. The V call is TRBV5-4, the J call TRBJ1-1; 11 bases fit TRBD1. From germline, CDR1 is SGHNT and CDR2 YYREEE (reference sequence). V dropped 4 bases and J dropped 5; count of bases not matched to a gene: 10. CDR3 length equals 16 residues. In nucleotides, the CDR3 is TGTGCCAGCAGCACCGGACAGGGGGCGTTCGGAACTGAAGCTTTCTTT. Its translation: CASSTGQGAFGTEAFF.

This clone was seen more than once but under ten times. The chain employs TRBV10-3 and TRBJ2-7; a weak D match, TRBD2 (7 bases). Trimming shortened V by 2 bases and J by 6 bases, and 26 bases separated the two germline ends. This CDR3 is 18 amino acids long. CDR1 and CDR2 (germline): ENHRY, SYGVKD. The CDR3 DNA sequence: TGTGCCATCAGTGAGCCGGCCGTGGGGGCAGGTGGCGGGGGCGAGCAGTACTTC. It is translated as CAISEPAVGAGGGGEQYF.

This chain uses TRBV25-1 with TRBJ2-2; TRBD1 matches at 7 bases. Trimming at V came to 4 bases and at J to 3 bases, leaving 8 bases not matched to a gene. Per the germline V gene, CDR1 is MGHDK and CDR2 is SYGVNS. The CDR3 is 16 residues long. CDR3 nucleotide sequence: TGTGCCAGCAGTGCCCCCGGGACAGCCTACACCGGGGAGCTGTTTTTT. It yields the protein CASSAPGTAYTGELFF.

J is TRBJ1-1 and V is TRBV19; D might be TRBD1 (5 bases). Per the germline V gene, CDR1 is LNHDA and CDR2 is SQIVND (reference sequence). The CDR3 sequence is 13 residues long. Trimming cost V 3 bases and J 3 bases, with 8 bases left between them. CDR3 loop: CASSIGGYTEAFF. The CDR3 region has the DNA TGTGCCAGTAGTATCGGGGGGTACACTGAAGCTTTCTTT.

V is TRBV5-1 and J is TRBJ2-5, with a weak D call TRBD1 (5 bases). The CDR3 covers 11 residues. Trimming left V 0 bases short and J 12 bases short, with 9 bases between. Germline V gives CDR1 SGHRS, CDR2 YFSETQ. The CDR3 here is CASSLEGAEYF. The CDR3 DNA follows: TGCGCCAGCAGCTTGGAAGGGGCCGAGTACTTC.

The genes are TRBV7-8 and TRBJ2-1, with D perhaps matching TRBD2 (6 bases). Trimming cost V 4 bases and J 7 bases, with 17 bases left between them. The CDR3 extends over 15 amino acids. The V gene's germline CDR1 is SGHVS and CDR2 FQNEAQ. CDR3 nucleotide sequence: TGTGCCAGCAGCTACTGGCGTCCTGGGGGGAATGAGCAGTTCTTC. Its translation is CASSYWRPGGNEQFF.

The chain uses TRBV5-1 and TRBJ1-5; a weak D match, TRBD1 (6 bases). The CDR3 runs 15 residues. Trimming stripped 1 base from V and 0 bases from J, with 8 bases between. CDR1 and CDR2 (germline): SGHRS, YFSETQ. The CDR3: CASSLRGSSNQPQHF. CDR3 DNA: TGCGCCAGCAGCTTGAGGGGGTCTAGCAATCAGCCCCAGCATTTT.

CDR3 protein: CASSYDGLALTGQYF. As DNA, the CDR3 is TGTGCCAGCAGCTACGATGGACTAGCGTTAACTGGTCAGTACTTC. The rearrangement uses TRBV7-9 and TRBJ2-7; 9 bases line up with TRBD2. The CDR3 loop spans 15 amino acids. Germline values: CDR1 SEHNR, CDR2 FQNEAQ (reference sequence). The V segment lost 4 bases and the J segment 10 bases; nucleotides outside the gene matches: 14.

This clone was counted a few times. The V call is TRBV27, the J call TRBJ1-5, with 10 bases fitting TRBD1. Germline V gene data show CDR1 as MNHEY and CDR2 as SMNVEV (reference sequence). Germline trimming cut 6 bases from V and 4 bases from J; bases unmatched to any gene: 3. The CDR3 covers 14 residues. The CDR3 DNA reads as TGTGCCAGCAGGAGACAGGGGGCAAATCAGCCCCAGCATTTT. It specifies CASRRQGANQPQHF.

This clone occurred many times. The chain links TRBV19 to TRBJ1-5; perhaps TRBD1 as D (6 bases). This CDR3 contains 14 residues. The germline gives CDR1 LNHDA, CDR2 SQIVND (reference sequence). The germline V and J ends were trimmed by 5 bases and 7 bases, with 15 bases remaining between them. CDR3 protein: CASSPGTIRQPQHF. The CDR3 nucleotides read TGTGCCAGTAGTCCAGGGACAATAAGGCAGCCCCAGCATTTT.

J is TRBJ1-5 and V is TRBV6-5, with D possibly TRBD1 on 5 matching bases. Germline CDR1 is MNHEY and CDR2 is SVGAGI. CDR3 size: 13 residues. With 8 bases removed from V and 4 bases from J, the gap between germline ends came to 12 bases. CDR3 residues: CASQVGGNQPQHF. In nucleotides, the CDR3 is TGTGCCAGCCAGGTGGGGGGTAATCAGCCCCAGCATTTT.

This chain connects TRBV5-1 to TRBJ2-3; TRBD1 might be the D (7 bases). Trimming pared 1 base from V and 0 bases from J, leaving 27 bases between. Germline assignment: CDR1 SGHRS and CDR2 YFSETQ. The CDR3 covers 21 residues. CDR3: CASSLNRGIYGGTYSTDTQYF. The DNA for the CDR3 is TGCGCCAGCAGCTTGAACAGGGGAATTTACGGCGGGACGTATAGCACAGATACGCAGTATTTT.

This chain connects TRBV6-6 to TRBJ1-2; D call uncertain. CDR3 size: 13 residues. Germline CDR1 MNHNY, CDR2 SVGAGI (reference sequence). The V gene lost 2 bases and the J gene lost 5 bases, with 9 bases spanning the gap. CDR3 in DNA: TGTGCCAGCAGTTACGAGGCGGGATATGGCTACACCTTC. This codes for CASSYEAGYGYTF.

This clone was counted a single time. This chain connects TRBV30 to TRBJ2-7; TRBD1 is a possible D gene (6 bases). Trimming removed 0 bases at V and 4 bases at J, with 10 bases between. The CDR3 has 13 amino acids. CDR1 and CDR2 (germline): GTSNPN, SVGIG (reference sequence). This chain's CDR3 is CAWSVPGAYEQYF. The CDR3 coding sequence is TGTGCCTGGAGTGTTCCAGGGGCTTACGAGCAGTACTTC.

The chain carries TRBV7-2 and TRBJ2-7, with D uncertain. This CDR3 spans 14 amino acids. The germline CDR1 and CDR2 sequences are SGHTA and FQGNSA. V lost 1 base to trimming and J lost 2 bases, with 9 bases between them. The CDR3 loop is CASSLGLPTYEQYF. The CDR3 DNA reads as TGTGCCAGCAGCTTAGGGTTACCTACCTACGAGCAGTACTTC.